A selection of T cell receptor beta chains follows, all from one sample in a study of control samples from healthy donors and cancer patients. Method: immunoSEQ multiplex PCR; TCRdb's copy keeps in-frame clones and lacks some. Found here are about 130,000 clones, less than 90% of them singletons; the top ten hold 1.5% to 2%. Sequenced sample: blood. Every receptor here comes from a man aged 18 to 30 in good health. Each CDR3 is given with its conserved first and last residue. Fields, in order: J gene, V gene, D gene, clone size, CDR3 protein, CDR3 DNA. A D gene is named only where the DNA matches it firmly. Expanded clones get a size class; other rows say once, few or many, or leave the size out.

J: TRBJ1-2; V: TRBV2; D: TRBD1; size: NA; CDR3: CASSRDSSGSGYTF; DNA: TGTGCCAGCAGCCGGGACAGCTCGGGGAGTGGCTACACCTTC
J: TRBJ2-7; V: TRBV6-6; D: TRBD1; size: many; CDR3: CASSYLGTGSSEQYF; DNA: TGTGCCAGCAGTTACCTCGGGACAGGGAGTAGCGAGCAGTACTTC
J: TRBJ2-7; V: TRBV2; D: TRBD1; size: NA; CDR3: CASRIQGSYEQYF; DNA: TGTGCCAGCAGGATACAGGGGAGCTACGAGCAGTACTTC
J: TRBJ2-1; V: TRBV27; D: NA; size: NA; CDR3: CASSLVTSSSYNEQFF; DNA: TGTGCCAGCAGTTTAGTCACTAGCTCTTCCTACAATGAGCAGTTCTTC
J: TRBJ2-3; V: TRBV6-4; D: NA; size: NA; CDR3: CASSDDFAADTQYF; DNA: TGTGCCAGCAGTGACGATTTCGCCGCAGATACGCAGTATTTT
J: TRBJ2-6; V: TRBV7-3; D: NA; size: NA; CDR3: CASSLLELSPVLTF; DNA: TGTGCCAGCAGCTTGTTGGAGCTCTCCCCCGTCCTGACTTTC
J: TRBJ1-2; V: TRBV28; D: NA; size: NA; CDR3: CASSSTGLGYTF; DNA: TGTGCCAGCAGTTCTACAGGGCTTGGCTACACCTTC
J: TRBJ2-7; V: TRBV7-9; D: NA; size: NA; CDR3: CASSDGYEQYF; DNA: TGTGCCAGCAGCGATGGCTACGAGCAGTACTTC
J: TRBJ2-1; V: TRBV29-1; D: TRBD2; size: NA; CDR3: CSVPGSAGGRFF; DNA: TGCAGCGTCCCCGGGAGCGCGGGGGGCCGGTTCTTC
J: TRBJ2-2; V: TRBV27; D: TRBD2; size: NA; CDR3: CASAFWGVGLAGVPGELFF; DNA: TGTGCCAGCGCGTTCTGGGGGGTGGGACTAGCGGGAGTCCCCGGGGAGCTGTTTTTT
J: TRBJ2-5; V: TRBV5-1; D: NA; size: NA; CDR3: CASSLNGPTQETQYF; DNA: TGCGCCAGCAGCTTGAACGGACCCACCCAAGAGACCCAGTACTTC
J: TRBJ1-4; V: TRBV9; D: NA; size: NA; CDR3: CASSVEPGGEKLFF; DNA: TGTGCCAGCAGCGTAGAGCCCGGGGGGGAAAAACTGTTTTTT
J: TRBJ2-3; V: TRBV5-1; D: TRBD2; size: NA; CDR3: CASSRRTSGSTDTQYF; DNA: TGCGCCAGCAGCAGACGGACTAGCGGGAGCACAGATACGCAGTATTTT
J: TRBJ2-7; V: TRBV25-1; D: NA; size: NA; CDR3: CASSAPGRSYEQYF; DNA: TGTGCCAGCAGCGCCCCTGGGAGGAGCTACGAGCAGTACTTC
J: TRBJ2-7; V: TRBV5-6; D: TRBD1; size: NA; CDR3: CASSPLTGENTYEQYF; DNA: TGTGCCAGCAGCCCCCTGACAGGGGAAAACACCTACGAGCAGTACTTC